The next 8 T cell receptor beta chains were all read from a single sample in a study of regulatory T cells in long-lasting Graves disease. The TCR beta library used iRepertoire HTBI primers with Arm-PCR amplification of CDR3. In TCRdb, the multiplex PCR reads were re-called with MiXCR into one record per CDR3 protein. The table has hundreds of thousands of distinct CDR3 sequences, roughly 13% seen once. The time point is: newly diagnosed GD, antithyroid drugs for less than 3 months. TCR sequences were obtained from RNA taken from PBMCs. These data also featured in a second study, about T cells in Graves' hyperthyroidism and ophthalmopathy.

Sample: peripheral blood mononuclear cells (PBMCs), taken at new diagnosis, from a patient treated with antithyroid drugs. Source of these receptors: a man younger than 45 with Graves disease.

This clonotype was counted many times. The chain links TRBV2 to TRBJ2-1; 7 positions match TRBD2. V shed 3 bases, J shed 10 bases, and the junction held 15 bases outside the gene matches. Looked up from germline, CDR1 is SNHLY and CDR2 is FYNNEI. This CDR3 region has 16 residues. The chain's CDR3 is CASSDLKNSGSPEQFF. The CDR3 DNA reads TGTGCCAGCAGTGATTTAAAAAATAGCGGGTCACCCGAGCAGTTCTTC.

This clonotype was recorded at least ten times. This sequence joins TRBV7-6 and TRBJ2-1; 14 bases are a match to TRBD2. This CDR3 is built from 13 residues. The trim removed 10 bases at V and 9 bases at J, leaving 5 bases unmatched. Germline V lookup: CDR1 SGHVS, CDR2 FNYEAQ. The CDR3 region is CATGTSGRAEQFF. Written as DNA, the CDR3 is TGTGCCACCGGGACTAGCGGGAGAGCTGAGCAGTTCTTC.

Many counts were recorded for this clonotype. V gene TRBV5-6 combines with J gene TRBJ2-3; the match to TRBD1 covers 9 bases. V lost 0 bases to trimming and J lost 2 bases; unmatched junction nucleotides: 1. CDR1 and CDR2 from the germline V gene are SGHDT and YYEEEE. The length of the CDR3 is 15 residues. The CDR3 protein is CASSLDRGLTDTQYF. CDR3 nucleotides: TGTGCCAGCAGCTTGGACAGGGGGCTCACAGATACGCAGTATTTT.

The CDR3 region is CASSQGLADGTDTQYF. The CDR3, as DNA: TGTGCCAGCAGCCAAGGACTAGCGGACGGAACAGATACGCAGTATTTT. The rearrangement uses TRBV11-2 and TRBJ2-3; 10 nucleotides match TRBD2. The CDR3 contains 16 residues. J was trimmed by 3 bases and V by 5 bases; bases with no gene match: 8. Germline lookup yields CDR1 SGHAT and CDR2 FQNNGV.

This clonotype was observed at least ten times. V usage is TRBV27 and J usage is TRBJ2-1; D may be TRBD1 or TRBD2 (5 bases each). The germline V and J ends were trimmed by 0 bases and 5 bases, with 8 bases remaining between them. Germline V lookup: CDR1 MNHEY, CDR2 SMNVEV (reference sequence). This CDR3 region has 14 residues. DNA for the CDR3: TGTGCCAGCAGTTTATCAGGGACCAACAATGAGCAGTTCTTC. Encoded protein: CASSLSGTNNEQFF.

The sample holds a few counts of this clonotype. As DNA, the CDR3 is TGTGCCAGCAGCTTAGATTTCAAGGTGCGGGCCCGAGATACGCAGTATTTT. Residues: CASSLDFKVRARDTQYF. The rearrangement links TRBV7-8 to TRBJ2-3; a weak D match, TRBD2 (5 bases). The CDR3 length is 17 residues. Trimming shortened V by 1 base and J by 5 bases, and 19 bases separated the two germline ends. The germline V gene has CDR1 SGHVS and CDR2 FQNEAQ.

This clonotype was seen many times. The chain links TRBV5-8 to TRBJ2-5; 8 bases match TRBD2. Losses at the gene ends were 1 base for V and 5 bases for J; bases not matched to a gene: 10. The V gene's germline CDR1 is SGHTS and CDR2 YDEGEE. There are 16 residues in the CDR3. CDR3 sequence: CASSLLSWTSYETQYF. In nucleotides, the CDR3 is TGTGCCAGCAGCTTGCTCTCCTGGACTAGCTATGAGACCCAGTACTTC.

This clonotype has ten or more counts. V usage is TRBV13 and J usage is TRBJ1-3; D may be TRBD1 (5 bases). Per the germline V gene, CDR1 is PRHDT and CDR2 is FYEKMQ (reference sequence). V lost 4 bases, J lost 0 bases, and 16 bases lay in between. The CDR3 contains 17 residues. CDR3 nucleotide sequence: TGTGCCAGCAGCTCCCGCTCAGGGAGGGGCTCTGGAAACACCATATATTTT. This codes for CASSSRSGRGSGNTIYF. The full variable domain, completed using reference TRBV13 and TRBJ1-3, is AAGVIQSPRHLIKEKRETATLKCYPIPRHDTVYWYQQGPGQDPQFLISFYEKMQSDKGSIPDRFSAQQFSDYHSELNMSSLELGDSALYFCASSSRSGRGSGNTIYFGEGSWLTVV.